Shown below are 27 T cell receptor beta chains from a single sample sequenced in a study of T-cell reconstitution after alpha-beta-depleted transplantation in children. Unique molecular identifiers were used to barcode this TCRbeta library. Via MiXCR, TCRdb re-called the PCR reads, giving one row per CDR3 protein. Of about 270,000 distinct CDR3 sequences in the sample, approximately 9.6% were seen once. Sequencing was performed on PBMCs from the stem cell graft donor, taken from the stem cell graft. The origin of the receptors is a human donor who donated a stem cell graft to a child with SCID.

This rearrangement joins TRBV5-1 to TRBJ2-2; no firm D call. V dropped 5 bases and J dropped 3 bases, with 8 bases sitting between them. From germline, CDR1 is SGHRS and CDR2 YFSETQ. The CDR3 is 13 residues long. CDR3 coding DNA: TGCGCCAGCAGGGACGCTGACACCGGGGAGCTGTTTTTT. Its translation: CASRDADTGELFF.

Worth noting for this clonotype: An end of the junction differs from the germline gene, which may be a read error. The chain has TRBV7-8 and TRBJ1-1, with D possibly TRBD1 on 5 matching bases. Per the germline V gene, CDR1 is SGHVS and CDR2 is FQNEAQ. The length of the CDR3 is 18 residues. CDR3 bases: TGTGCCGGCAGCTCCGCGGGGCTACCTGAAAGACGGCACACTGAAGCTTTCTTT. Protein: CAGSSAGLPERRHTEAFF.

The chain employs TRBV29-1 and TRBJ2-7, with 10 bases lining up with TRBD1. The V segment lost 4 bases and the J segment 9 bases; nucleotides outside the gene matches: 21. Germline V gene data show CDR1 as SQVTM and CDR2 as ANQGSEA. The CDR3 consists of 17 residues. This CDR3 is CSVVAGQGHPTFSGQYF. In nucleotides, the CDR3 is TGCAGCGTTGTGGCGGGACAGGGGCATCCGACGTTTAGCGGGCAGTACTTC.

This clonotype was observed a few times. The rearrangement links TRBV5-1 to TRBJ2-1; 10 nucleotides line up with TRBD2. The CDR3 extends over 17 amino acids. The germline V gene encodes CDR1 SGHRS and CDR2 YFSETQ. Germline trimming cut 2 bases from V and 4 bases from J; bases unmatched to any gene: 9. CDR3 amino acids: CASSLSASGGVYNEQFF. CDR3 nucleotide sequence: TGCGCCAGCAGCTTATCGGCTAGCGGGGGAGTATACAATGAGCAGTTCTTC.

This clonotype was detected only a few times. In DNA form, the CDR3 reads TGCAGTGCTAGAGATCTCGTAGGGGGGGATGAAAAACTGTTTTTT. The encoded protein is CSARDLVGGDEKLFF. The rearrangement joins TRBV20-1 to TRBJ1-4; D may be TRBD1 (6 bases). Germline assignment: CDR1 DFQATT and CDR2 SNEGSKA (reference sequence). The germline V and J ends were trimmed by 0 bases and 6 bases, with 14 bases remaining between them. The CDR3 length is 15 residues.

At least ten counts were recorded for this clonotype. V and J are TRBV7-6 and TRBJ2-3; the match to TRBD2 covers 13 bases. V gave up 5 bases and J gave up 2 bases; unmatched junction bases: 13. The CDR3 extends over 19 amino acids. Per the germline V gene, CDR1 is SGHVS and CDR2 is FNYEAQ. CDR3 sequence reads: CASSDEGLAGETYTDTQYF. Written as DNA, the CDR3 is TGTGCCAGCAGCGACGAAGGACTAGCGGGGGAGACATACACAGATACGCAGTATTTT.

Only a few counts were recorded for this clonotype. The chain uses TRBV18 and TRBJ1-1; the D gene is possibly TRBD1 (6 bases). The CDR3 has 14 amino acids. Trimming took off 3 bases at V and 5 bases at J, with 13 bases between the two ends. CDR1 and CDR2 from the germline V gene are KGHSH and LQKENI. In DNA, the CDR3 is TGTGCCAGCTCACCGGACAGACTACGGACTGAAGCTTTCTTT. It codes for CASSPDRLRTEAFF.

This clonotype was counted at least ten times. This chain links TRBV12-3 or TRBV12-4 with TRBJ2-2; D remains ambiguous. Between the trimmed V and J ends, which lost 2 bases and 4 bases, there was a span of 5 bases. The CDR3 loop spans 13 amino acids. The DNA for the CDR3 is TGTGCCAGCAGTTTATCGGTCACCGGGGAGCTGTTTTTT. It codes for CASSLSVTGELFF.

This chain connects TRBV4-2 to TRBJ1-5; D might be TRBD1 (6 bases). Germline V lookup: CDR1 LGHNA, CDR2 YNFKEQ. CDR3 length: 15 residues. V shed 2 bases and J shed 0 bases, with 8 bases lying between them. The CDR3 loop is CASSQTQGSNQPQHF. CDR3 DNA sequence: TGTGCCAGCAGCCAAACACAGGGTAGCAATCAGCCCCAGCATTTT.

The chain employs TRBV6-5 and TRBJ2-4; D gene uncertain. The germline CDR1 and CDR2 sequences are MNHEY and SVGAGI. The CDR3 runs 14 residues. The V end lost 7 bases, the J end lost 0 bases, and 10 bases lay between the germline ends. The CDR3 loop reads CASTADQAKNIQYF. The CDR3 nucleotides are TGTGCCAGCACCGCCGATCAAGCCAAAAACATTCAGTACTTC.

This clonotype was picked up many times. The rearrangement joins TRBV29-1 to TRBJ1-5, with D uncertain. The CDR3 runs 12 residues. Trimming stripped 4 bases from V and 0 bases from J, with 4 bases between. Germline CDR1 is SQVTM and CDR2 is ANQGSEA. The CDR3 region is CSVGNSNQPQHF. The DNA for the CDR3 is TGCAGCGTTGGCAATAGCAATCAGCCCCAGCATTTT.

This clonotype was counted at least ten times. The chain is built from TRBV5-1 and TRBJ2-5; unclear D gene. Germline V CDR1 and CDR2: SGHRS, YFSETQ. The V end was cut by 1 base, the J end by 5 bases, with 18 bases between. The CDR3 is made up of 16 amino acids. CDR3 nucleotide sequence: TGCGCCAGCAGCTTGCGGTCAGCCCAACTAAGGGAGACCCAGTACTTC. Translating gives CASSLRSAQLRETQYF.

This clonotype was seen a few times. J is TRBJ2-7 and V is TRBV28, with TRBD1 matching over 7 bases. CDR1 is MDHEN, CDR2 SYDVKM, per germline. Losses at the gene ends were 6 bases for V and 0 bases for J; bases not matched to a gene: 17. The CDR3 covers 18 residues. This CDR3 is CASRDGDPTGDHSYEQYF. For the CDR3, the DNA is TGTGCCAGCAGAGATGGGGATCCTACAGGGGACCACTCCTACGAGCAGTACTTC.

J is TRBJ2-1 and V is TRBV7-6, with 9 bases matching TRBD2. CDR1 and CDR2 (germline): SGHVS, FNYEAQ. The ends lost 0 bases at V and 7 bases at J; junction bases unmatched: 7. The CDR3 has 16 amino acids. CDR3 DNA sequence: TGTGCCAGCAGCTTAGCGCCTCAGCGGGGGGAAAATGAGCAGTTCTTC. This sequence encodes CASSLAPQRGENEQFF.

Here the CDR3 reads CASSGLDRLNTEAFF. The CDR3 region has the DNA TGCGCCAGCAGCGGCCTGGACAGGTTGAACACTGAAGCTTTCTTT. The gene calls are TRBV5-1 and TRBJ1-1; TRBD1 matches 7 bases. Germline CDR1 is SGHRS and CDR2 is YFSETQ. The ends lost 4 bases at V and 0 bases at J; junction bases unmatched: 6. This CDR3 has 15 residues.

This clonotype was counted ten times or more. V gene TRBV12-3 or TRBV12-4 combines with J gene TRBJ2-7; D may be TRBD2 (7 bases). The V end was cut by 7 bases, the J end by 9 bases, with 22 bases between. CDR3 length equals 14 residues. Here the CDR3 DNA reads TGTGCCAGCACTCAAGGGGGGGTTCGGTCCGGGCAGTACTTC. Amino acids: CASTQGGVRSGQYF.

This clonotype was counted a few times. The rearrangement links TRBV5-1 to TRBJ2-7; no clear D. In germline, CDR1 is SGHRS, CDR2 YFSETQ. Trimming cost V 1 base and J 5 bases, with 7 bases left between them. The CDR3 consists of 12 residues. The CDR3: CASSLPSNEQYF. In nucleotides, the CDR3 is TGCGCCAGCAGCTTGCCAAGCAACGAGCAGTACTTC.

A few counts support this clonotype. The CDR3, as DNA: TGTGCCAGCAGTCTGGACAGTTCCGGCAATCAGCCCCAGCATTTT. Encoded protein: CASSLDSSGNQPQHF. V gene TRBV12-3 or TRBV12-4 combines with J gene TRBJ1-5; possible D gene TRBD1, 6 bases. The CDR3 has 15 residues. V was cut by 5 bases and J by 2 bases, with 13 bases left in between.

This clonotype was counted between two and nine times. The chain is built from TRBV20-1 and TRBJ2-7; no firm D call. Per the germline V gene, CDR1 is DFQATT and CDR2 is SNEGSKA (reference sequence). V was pared by 6 bases and J by 3 bases, with 15 bases between. The CDR3 is made up of 13 amino acids. CDR3 loop: CSAETLASYEQYF. The CDR3 DNA is TGCAGTGCCGAAACCCTGGCTAGCTACGAGCAGTACTTC.

V and J are TRBV25-1 and TRBJ2-7; 7 nucleotides match TRBD2. Per germline, CDR1 MGHDK and CDR2 SYGVNS. Unmatched junction bases numbered 1, after V lost 1 base and J lost 7 bases. CDR3 length: 12 residues. CDR3 residues: CASSEWEGEQYF. The CDR3 DNA reads TGTGCCAGCAGTGAATGGGAGGGAGAGCAGTACTTC.

The J gene is TRBJ2-2, the V gene TRBV4-2, with D uncertain. The CDR3 runs 15 residues. Germline CDR1 and CDR2: LGHNA and YNFKEQ. V lost 4 bases and J lost 4, with 13 bases in between. The CDR3 nucleotides read TGTGCCAGCAGCCTAAGTTCCGCAGGCACCGGGGAGCTGTTTTTT. It translates to CASSLSSAGTGELFF.

This clonotype has only a few counts. The chain links TRBV6-5 to TRBJ2-1, with 11 bases that match TRBD1. The CDR3 sequence is 15 residues long. V gave up 3 bases and J gave up 7 bases; unmatched junction bases: 5. In germline, CDR1 is MNHEY, CDR2 SVGAGI. In DNA form, the CDR3 reads TGTGCCAGCAGTTATGGGACAGGGGGTAAGAATGAGCAGTTCTTC. It translates to CASSYGTGGKNEQFF.

This clonotype was detected only a few times. The V gene is TRBV5-6, the J gene TRBJ2-4, with TRBD1 matching 9 bases. The germline V gene encodes CDR1 SGHDT and CDR2 YYEEEE. After removal of 4 bases from V and 8 bases from J, the junction contained 10 bases not matched to a gene. CDR3 size: 15 residues. The CDR3 reads CASSINGQGYDIQYF. In nucleotides, the CDR3 is TGTGCCAGCAGCATAAACGGACAGGGGTATGACATTCAGTACTTC.

The V gene is TRBV20-1, the J gene TRBJ1-4; possibly TRBD1 for D (5 bases). Germline CDR1 is DFQATT and CDR2 is SNEGSKA (reference sequence). This CDR3 comprises 15 residues. The CDR3 nucleotides read TGCAGCCCCCTGGCGGGGGATGCAACTAATGAAAAACTGTTTTTT. As protein: CSPLAGDATNEKLFF.

The chain employs TRBV29-1 and TRBJ2-7, with 9 positions matching TRBD1. V shed 3 bases and J 3 bases; nucleotides not matched to a gene: 3. Germline V gene lookup returns CDR1 SQVTM and CDR2 ANQGSEA. This CDR3 is built from 13 residues. This CDR3 reads CSVETGGGYEQYF. The CDR3 nucleotides are TGCAGCGTTGAGACAGGGGGAGGCTACGAGCAGTACTTC.

The chain has TRBV6-1 and TRBJ1-5; D perhaps matches TRBD1 (5 bases). CDR3 size: 12 residues. V was shortened by 8 bases and J by 7 bases, with 12 bases between the two germline ends. The V gene's germline CDR1 is MNHNS and CDR2 SASEGT. For the CDR3, the DNA is TGTGCCAGCCGCAGGGCGGACCAGCCCCAGCATTTT. Translated: CASRRADQPQHF.

The rearrangement joins TRBV5-1 to TRBJ1-1; no firm D call. Looked up from germline, CDR1 is SGHRS and CDR2 is YFSETQ. The CDR3 runs 14 residues. Trimming cost V 1 base and J 2 bases, with 9 bases left between them. For the CDR3, the DNA is TGCGCCAGCAGCTTGCGGGCGGTAAACACTGAAGCTTTCTTT. Translation gives CASSLRAVNTEAFF.